Listed below are T cell receptor beta chains from one sample, sequenced in a study of CD8+CD57+ T cells in acquired aplastic anemia. TCRdb reanalysed the reads using MiXCR and keeps one entry per CDR3 protein. The table records a few hundred thousand distinct CDR3 sequences, 56% of them present only once. Specimen: sorted CD4+, CD8+, or CD8+CD57+ T cells (not recorded which) from PBMCs. These receptors all come from a human donor with aplastic anemia. CDR3s include the opening cysteine and the closing phenylalanine or tryptophan. The D gene is left open where the match is weak. Expanded clones are given a class, and other clones once, few, many or no size at all.

D: TRBD1; size: NA; J: TRBJ2-5; V: TRBV5-1; DNA: TGCGCCAGCAGCGTGGGACAGCTGTTGGAGGAGACCCAGTACTTC; CDR3: CASSVGQLLEETQYF
D: TRBD2; size: NA; J: TRBJ2-3; V: TRBV29-1; DNA: TGCAGCGCTGCGACTAGCGGCAGCACAGATACGCAGTATTTT; CDR3: CSAATSGSTDTQYF
D: TRBD2; size: NA; J: TRBJ2-3; V: TRBV7-9; DNA: TGTGCCAGCAGCCCCGGGACTAGCGGGAAAACGCAGTATTTT; CDR3: CASSPGTSGKTQYF
D: TRBD1; size: many; J: TRBJ1-1; V: TRBV20-1; DNA: TGCAGTGCATCGACAGGGTTCTTCGCTGAAGCTTTCTTT; CDR3: CSASTGFFAEAFF
D: TRBD1; size: many; J: TRBJ2-1; V: TRBV24-1; DNA: TGTGCCACCAGTGAGTCCTCACAGGGGGCGAGCTCCTACAATGAGCAGTTCTTC; CDR3: CATSESSQGASSYNEQFF
D: TRBD2; size: NA; J: TRBJ2-3; V: TRBV20-1; DNA: TGCAGTGCTAGGAGGGGACTAGCCCGACCAGATACGCAGTATTTT; CDR3: CSARRGLARPDTQYF
D: NA; size: many; J: TRBJ2-5; V: TRBV7-8; DNA: TGTGCCAGCAGCTTATGGGAGGAGACCCAGTACTTC; CDR3: CASSLWEETQYF
D: TRBD2; size: NA; J: TRBJ2-7; V: TRBV7-8; DNA: TGTGCCAGCAGAGAAGTTGGGACTAGGGGCGAGCAGTACTTC; CDR3: CASREVGTRGEQYF
D: NA; size: many; J: TRBJ2-7; V: TRBV6-5; DNA: TGTGCCAGCACTATCGCAGAGGGCCACGAGCAGTACTTC; CDR3: CASTIAEGHEQYF
D: NA; size: once; J: TRBJ2-1; V: TRBV24-1; DNA: TGTGCCCCCTATTTTCCCGGTGACGTAGGGAACAATGAGCAGTTCTTC; CDR3: CAPYFPGDVGNNEQFF
D: NA; size: NA; J: TRBJ1-2; V: TRBV15; DNA: TGTGCCACCAGCAGAGCCCCAGTCTCTATAGTATTCTATGGCTATACCTTC; CDR3: CATSRAPVSIVFYGYTF
D: NA; size: many; J: TRBJ2-3; V: TRBV3-1; DNA: TGTGCCAGCAGCTTTAGGGTATCGGTGTCAGATACGCAGTATTTT; CDR3: CASSFRVSVSDTQYF
D: NA; size: many; J: TRBJ2-1; V: TRBV12-3/TRBV12-4; DNA: TGTGCCAGCAGTTTAGGCGGGGCGAATAGGGATGAGCAGTTCTTC; CDR3: CASSLGGANRDEQFF
D: NA; size: NA; J: TRBJ1-2; V: TRBV7-2; DNA: TGTGCCAGCAGCTTAGACTCGGTAATTGGTGGCTACACCTTC; CDR3: CASSLDSVIGGYTF
D: TRBD1; size: NA; J: TRBJ1-5; V: TRBV20-1; DNA: TGCAGTGCTAGATCGGGGACAGATAATCAGCCCCAGCATTTT; CDR3: CSARSGTDNQPQHF
D: TRBD2; size: NA; J: TRBJ2-5; V: TRBV7-2; DNA: TGTGCCAGCAGCTTAAAAATGGCGGGGGGGATCCAAGAGACCCAGTACTTC; CDR3: CASSLKMAGGIQETQYF
D: NA; size: NA; J: TRBJ2-5; V: TRBV18; DNA: TGTGCCAGCTCACCAAGCTGGCAAGAGACCCAGTACTTC; CDR3: CASSPSWQETQYF
D: NA; size: NA; J: TRBJ1-2; V: TRBV19; DNA: TGTGCCACCCAATCGGGGATCGGGTACGGCTACACCTTC; CDR3: CATQSGIGYGYTF
D: TRBD1; size: NA; J: TRBJ2-1; V: TRBV12-3/TRBV12-4; DNA: TGTGCCAGCAGTTGGACAGGGGAAAGCAAGCAGTTCTTC; CDR3: CASSWTGESKQFF
D: TRBD1; size: NA; J: TRBJ2-7; V: TRBV14; DNA: TGTGCCAGCAGCCAAGGTCTCGGACAGGGGGCCTACGAGCAGTACTTC; CDR3: CASSQGLGQGAYEQYF
D: NA; size: many; J: TRBJ2-4; V: TRBV5-6; DNA: TGTGCCAGCAAGGAGGGGGCCAAAAACATTCAGTACTTC; CDR3: CASKEGAKNIQYF
D: TRBD1; size: NA; J: TRBJ2-7; V: TRBV25-1; DNA: TGTGCCAGCAGTAAATCCGGGACAGGACAGACCTACGAGCAGTACTTC; CDR3: CASSKSGTGQTYEQYF
D: TRBD1; size: NA; J: TRBJ1-4; V: TRBV25-1; DNA: TGTGCCAGCAGTGCTAGGCCGACAGGGACTAATGAAAAACTGTTTTTT; CDR3: CASSARPTGTNEKLFF
D: NA; size: NA; J: TRBJ1-2; V: TRBV2; DNA: TGTGCCAGCAGTGCCTCAGGGGTCCCCACTTATGGCTACACCTTC; CDR3: CASSASGVPTYGYTF
D: NA; size: NA; J: TRBJ2-7; V: TRBV29-1; DNA: TGCAGCGTTGAGTACGGCAGGTGCCTCTCCTACGAGCAGTACTTC; CDR3: CSVEYGRCLSYEQYF
D: TRBD1; size: many; J: TRBJ1-3; V: TRBV5-8; DNA: TGTGCCAGCAGAATTATGGATGCAGGGGGCGTAGGTGGAAACACCATATATTTT; CDR3: CASRIMDAGGVGGNTIYF
D: NA; size: many; J: TRBJ2-7; V: TRBV2; DNA: TGTGCCAGCAGTGCGCGATATACCTACGAGCAGTACTTC; CDR3: CASSARYTYEQYF
D: NA; size: NA; J: TRBJ2-1; V: TRBV10-3; DNA: TGTGCCATCAGGCGAACCACCGCCGGGGAGCAGTTCTTC; CDR3: CAIRRTTAGEQFF
D: NA; size: few; J: TRBJ1-2; V: TRBV5-1; DNA: TGCGCCAGCAGCTTGGATTTCGAAAACTATGGCTACACCTTC; CDR3: CASSLDFENYGYTF
D: TRBD1; size: many; J: TRBJ1-6; V: TRBV5-1; DNA: TGCGCCAGCACCTCCGGGACAGGAGATTATAATTCACCCCTCCACTTT; CDR3: CASTSGTGDYNSPLHF
D: TRBD1; size: many; J: TRBJ1-2; V: TRBV19; DNA: TGTGCCAGTCGACCCGACAGGGGGCGAAATACAAACTATGGCTACACCTTC; CDR3: CASRPDRGRNTNYGYTF
D: NA; size: NA; J: TRBJ2-1; V: TRBV7-6; DNA: TGTGCCAGCAGCTTAGAACTAGCCGGAAGTGAGCAGTTCTTC; CDR3: CASSLELAGSEQFF
D: NA; size: few; J: TRBJ1-3; V: TRBV7-3; DNA: TGTGCCAGCAGCTTAGGCGTAGGAAACACCATATATTTT; CDR3: CASSLGVGNTIYF
D: NA; size: many; J: TRBJ2-1; V: TRBV7-9; DNA: TGTGCCAGCAGCCCCCAAGTGGGGGGTGAGCAGTTCTTC; CDR3: CASSPQVGGEQFF
D: NA; size: many; J: TRBJ2-3; V: TRBV7-6; DNA: TGTGCCAGCAGCTTAGATCGGGTGCTCGCAGATACGCAGTATTTT; CDR3: CASSLDRVLADTQYF
D: NA; size: NA; J: TRBJ1-3; V: TRBV29-1; DNA: TGCAGCGCTCTGCTAAGGGGGATCTCTGGAAACACCATATATTTT; CDR3: CSALLRGISGNTIYF
D: NA; size: NA; J: TRBJ2-1; V: TRBV7-4; DNA: TGTGCCAGCAGCCCCCTGGCTAGCAGCCTGGACAGAATAGGTGAGCAGTTCTTC; CDR3: CASSPLASSLDRIGEQFF
D: TRBD1; size: NA; J: TRBJ2-7; V: TRBV20-1; DNA: TGCAGTGCTAGTCCCACAATGCGGGACAGGATGCACGAGCAGTACTTC; CDR3: CSASPTMRDRMHEQYF
D: NA; size: NA; J: TRBJ2-3; V: TRBV7-2; DNA: TGTGCCAGCAGAACTGGAGATACGCAGTATTTT; CDR3: CASRTGDTQYF
D: NA; size: NA; J: TRBJ1-3; V: TRBV10-3; DNA: TGTGCCATCAGTGAGTCGACGGGGGGGGAGGGACCCACCTCTGGAAACACCATATATTTT; CDR3: CAISESTGGEGPTSGNTIYF
D: NA; size: NA; J: TRBJ2-7; V: TRBV20-1; DNA: TGCAGTGCTTCACAACAGGGAACCGAGCAGTACTTC; CDR3: CSASQQGTEQYF
D: TRBD1; size: many; J: TRBJ2-7; V: TRBV18; DNA: TGTGCCAGCTCACCACCGGACAGGGAGTGGGAGCAGTACTTC; CDR3: CASSPPDREWEQYF
D: NA; size: NA; J: TRBJ1-3; V: TRBV14; DNA: TGTGCCAGCAGCCAAGGGACACACACCATATATTTT; CDR3: CASSQGTHTIYF
D: TRBD1; size: NA; J: TRBJ2-7; V: TRBV7-9; DNA: TGTGCCAGCAGCTACAACAGGGGGCAGGAGCAGTACTTC; CDR3: CASSYNRGQEQYF
D: TRBD2; size: NA; J: TRBJ2-3; V: TRBV20-1; DNA: TGCAGTGCCATTGAGGCTTCGGTCGGGACTACCTCCACAGATACGCAGTATTTT; CDR3: CSAIEASVGTTSTDTQYF
D: TRBD2; size: NA; J: TRBJ2-3; V: TRBV20-1; DNA: TGCAGTGCAGCGGGGACTAGCGGGGTAGGGGATACGCAGTATTTT; CDR3: CSAAGTSGVGDTQYF
D: NA; size: NA; J: TRBJ2-7; V: TRBV2; DNA: TGTGCCAGTACAGGGACAACTACCTACGAGCAGTACTTC; CDR3: CASTGTTTYEQYF
D: NA; size: few; J: TRBJ2-7; V: TRBV7-3; DNA: TGTGCCAGCAGCTCCCCCCGGGACCGAGCCTACGAGCAGTACTTC; CDR3: CASSSPRDRAYEQYF
D: NA; size: NA; J: TRBJ2-7; V: TRBV5-4; DNA: TGTGCCAGCAGCTCGAGACGGACGGGCGGCGGCGAGCAGTACTTC; CDR3: CASSSRRTGGGEQYF
D: NA; size: NA; J: TRBJ1-1; V: TRBV20-1; DNA: TGCAGTGCTTACAGGATACTAGGCACTGAAGCTTTCTTT; CDR3: CSAYRILGTEAFF